The present entry profiles one T cell receptor beta chain with its context. Its antigen is not yet known. The sample holds no much larger clone one base away, and base qualities are not on file. Participants in the prospective study were enrolled through a virtual design, were aged roughly 18 to 90 years, and lived in about 25 United States geographic areas. To assign participants to cohorts, the prospective study relied on clinical history that participants themselves reported in a screening survey and a study questionnaire. Recovered participants in ImmuneRACE Cohort 3 were defined as having two consecutive negative NP/OP PCR tests, clearance from a healthcare professional, or resolution of symptoms. Mobile phlebotomists in the prospective study collected whole blood, serum and a nasopharyngeal or oropharyngeal swab from every participant. Prospective study participants could optionally give additional blood draws and questionnaires over an approximately two-month period. Before DNA extraction, blood samples from the prospective study were shipped at room temperature or frozen.

This specimen belongs to a study of blood T cell repertoires in COVID-19 (dated by TCRdb to about 2020). Study-level background: Samples from collaborators originated in the United States, Italy and Spain and spanned both the acute and convalescent phases of COVID-19. Sample metadata almost always included a de-identified subject ID, COVID-19 status, age in years and sex. The samples were drawn from the first 160 participants of the ongoing ImmuneRACE study and from 950 to 1,500 subjects provided by 6 global collaborators. Where available, HLA class I and class II types were taken from metadata supplied by the sample provider and were not determined by assay-based typing. The repertoires were released in a freely available public database meant as a resource for research on the immune response to SARS-CoV-2. The dataset comprised deeply sampled blood TCRbeta repertoires from subjects exposed to, actively infected with, or recovered from COVID-19. The material from the prospective study consisted of cDNA or gDNA derived from T cells, B-cell-depleted T cells, or PBMCs.

The V end loses 2 bases and the J end loses 11 bases, and a stretch of 12 bases separates them. Reading the germline V gene (reference sequence) gives CDR1 LNHDA and CDR2 SQIVND. Including cysteine and phenylalanine, the CDR3 has 12 amino acids. CDR3 DNA is the only sequence kept; it has 36 bases, read in frame from the first base. The paper's findings and limits, for the study overall: The quantity of clinical and demographic metadata differed by source and by participant and was supplied without curation.

The immunoSEQ Assay, a bias-controlled multiplex PCR, was used to amplify TCRbeta CDR3 regions from genomic DNA. Per the original workflow: Nucleated cell counts per sample were estimated from amplification of reference gene primers within the assay. To quantify the absolute abundance of each unique TCRbeta CDR3 rearrangement, sequence reads were collapsed and filtered. Productive Simpson clonality was computed per sample as the square root of Simpson's diversity index over productive rearrangements. This is the immuneACCESS table as TCRdb keeps it, with only in-frame sequences that have V and J called. A part of the clones is gone; compared with another copy, unresolved V genes explain less than half, and the rest is unexplained. The D gene and trimming were derived from the DNA, and the V and J assignments and clone size from that table. The sample data list under 450,000 clones, and around 83% of these were observed just once. The leading ten clones occupy over 4.5% of the sample.

The rearrangement combines TRBV19 with TRBJ1-1, with a weak D call of TRBD1 (6 bases match). The sequenced material came from PBMCs or T cells enriched from blood (not recorded which). This clonotype was obtained from a woman between 50 and 59 years old who had recovered from COVID-19. Here the CDR3 is given as CASSIRGGAAFF. At the DNA level, the sequence is TGTGCCAGTAGTATAAGGGGGGGTGCGGCTTTCTTT.